This TCR beta chain was sequenced during a study of patients and donors after allogeneic stem cell transplantation. CDR1 MNHEY and CDR2 SMNVEV come from the germline V gene (reference sequence). This CDR3 is 15 amino acids long. V shed 3 bases and J 4 bases; nucleotides not matched to a gene: 6. In TCRdb, the RT-PCR reads were re-called with MiXCR into one record per CDR3 protein. The sample records about 150,000 distinct CDR3 sequences, roughly two fifths being singletons. The rearrangement joins TRBV27 to TRBJ1-2; 9 bases map to TRBD1. The material sequenced was blood, either unsorted or a sorted T cell fraction (not recorded which). This TCR came from a human donor who was either an allogeneic HSCT recipient or a stem cell or donor lymphocyte infusion donor (not recorded which). It is not recorded whose cells these are; they may come from a transplant donor. CDR3 in DNA: TGTGCCAGCAGTTTGGTGGGACAGGGCACCTATGGCTACACCTTC. This gives the protein CASSLVGQGTYGYTF.